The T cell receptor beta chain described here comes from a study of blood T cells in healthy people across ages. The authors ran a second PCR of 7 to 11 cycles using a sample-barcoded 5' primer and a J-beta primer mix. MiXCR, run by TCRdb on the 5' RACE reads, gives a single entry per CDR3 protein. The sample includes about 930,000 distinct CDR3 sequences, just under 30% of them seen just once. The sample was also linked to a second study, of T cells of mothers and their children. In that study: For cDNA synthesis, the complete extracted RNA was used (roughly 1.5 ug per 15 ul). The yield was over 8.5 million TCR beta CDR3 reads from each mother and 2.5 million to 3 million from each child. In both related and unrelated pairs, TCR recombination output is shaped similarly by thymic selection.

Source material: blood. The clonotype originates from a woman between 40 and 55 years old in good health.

As DNA, the CDR3 is TGTGCCAGCAGAAAGGGACAGGCGGGCAATCAGCCCCAGCATTTT. Its translation is CASRKGQAGNQPQHF. This rearrangement joins TRBV28 to TRBJ1-5, with 8 positions matching TRBD1. Germline V gene lookup returns CDR1 MDHEN and CDR2 SYDVKM. After removal of 6 bases from V and 2 bases from J, the junction contained 6 bases not matched to a gene. The CDR3 covers 15 residues.